Shown below are 15 T cell receptor beta chains from a single sample sequenced in a study of identical twins. TCRdb re-called the 5' RACE reads with MiXCR, one entry per CDR3 protein. Of about 690,000 distinct CDR3 sequences in the sample, roughly 6% were seen once. Source material: naive T cells sorted from blood. These receptors all stem from a man between 18 and 35 years old in good health.

This clonotype appeared many times. The chain is built from TRBV20-1 and TRBJ2-1, with 8 nucleotides matching TRBD2. The CDR3 is made up of 15 amino acids. Germline CDR1 DFQATT, CDR2 SNEGSKA (reference sequence). V was clipped by 3 bases and J by 4 bases; unmatched bases: 8. For the CDR3, the DNA is TGCAGTGCTAGTTCCGGCGGGGGGTCGTACAATGAGCAGTTCTTC. The encoded protein is CSASSGGGSYNEQFF.

The chain is built from TRBV15 and TRBJ2-2; D may be TRBD1 (6 bases). There are 14 residues in the CDR3. The ends were cut back, 1 base at V and 8 bases at J, with 11 bases in the middle. The V gene's germline CDR1 is LNHNV and CDR2 YYDKDF (reference sequence). This CDR3 reads CATSRVQGSGELFF. CDR3 sequence (DNA): TGTGCCACCAGCAGAGTTCAGGGGTCGGGGGAGCTGTTTTTT.

Many counts were recorded for this clonotype. This chain links TRBV29-1 with TRBJ2-6; D is unresolved. Germline CDR1 is SQVTM and CDR2 is ANQGSEA. This CDR3 comprises 13 residues. Trimming stripped 4 bases from V and 0 bases from J, with 4 bases between. The CDR3 nucleotides are TGCAGCGTTGGGACCTCTGGGGCCAACGTCCTGACTTTC. Protein: CSVGTSGANVLTF.

This clonotype was counted at least ten times. The chain employs TRBV6-1 and TRBJ2-7; either TRBD1 or TRBD2 may fit D (5 bases each). The CDR3 extends over 14 amino acids. Germline CDR1 is MNHNS and CDR2 is SASEGT. The V end lost 6 bases, the J end lost 0 bases, and 12 bases lay between the germline ends. CDR3 sequence: CASRQGPRSYEQYF. The CDR3 DNA is TGTGCCAGCAGGCAGGGACCTCGCTCCTACGAGCAGTACTTC.

The sample holds many counts of this clonotype. The V call is TRBV29-1, the J call TRBJ2-4; maybe TRBD1 (6 bases). Germline V CDR1 and CDR2: SQVTM, ANQGSEA. V was pared by 6 bases and J by 10 bases, with 13 bases between. The CDR3 sequence is 11 residues long. In DNA, the CDR3 is TGCAGCGTGTCGGTAGGGGGTATTCAGTACTTC. Amino acids: CSVSVGGIQYF. Full variable domain (rest looked up from reference TRBV29-1 and TRBJ2-4): SAVISQKPSRDICQRGTSLTIQCQVDSQVTMMFWYRQQPGQSLTLIATANQGSEATYESGFVIDKFPISRPNLTFSTLTVSNMSPEDSSIYLCSVSVGGIQYFGAGTRLSVL.

This clonotype was seen ten or more times. The V gene is TRBV29-1, the J gene TRBJ2-1, with TRBD2 as a possible D gene (6 bases). The CDR3 extends over 16 amino acids. The V end was cut by 6 bases, the J end by 4 bases, with 22 bases between. Germline lookup yields CDR1 SQVTM and CDR2 ANQGSEA. The DNA of the CDR3 is TGCAGCGTGTCAGGACGGACAAGCGGAGGGTACAATGAGCAGTTCTTC. Its protein is CSVSGRTSGGYNEQFF.

The V and J genes are TRBV7-8 and TRBJ2-3, with 7 bases matching TRBD1. Germline CDR1 is SGHVS and CDR2 is FQNEAQ. The V and J ends lost 3 bases and 5 bases, in that order; junction bases with no gene match: 8. There are 15 residues in the CDR3. The chain's CDR3 is CASSLIEGARDTQYF. The CDR3 DNA reads as TGTGCCAGCAGCTTGATTGAGGGGGCAAGAGATACGCAGTATTTT.

This clonotype has a count of ten or more. The chain carries TRBV6-1 and TRBJ2-5; the match to TRBD2 covers 10 bases. The CDR3 is made up of 16 amino acids. The V segment lost 5 bases and the J segment 2 bases; nucleotides outside the gene matches: 8. Germline V gene lookup returns CDR1 MNHNS and CDR2 SASEGT. CDR3 residues: CASSKPSGRGQETQYF. In nucleotides, the CDR3 is TGTGCCAGCAGTAAACCAAGCGGGAGGGGACAAGAGACCCAGTACTTC.

In its sample, this clonotype was seen many times. The rearrangement joins TRBV4-3 to TRBJ2-7; D gene uncertain. The V end lost 3 bases, the J end lost 0 bases, and 15 bases lay between the germline ends. This CDR3 comprises 16 residues. CDR1 is LGHNA and CDR2 is YSLEER in the germline V gene. This CDR3 reads CASSQDETDVSYEQYF. CDR3 nucleotides: TGCGCCAGCAGCCAGGACGAGACTGACGTCTCCTACGAGCAGTACTTC.

This clonotype was recorded at least ten times. V is TRBV5-1 and J is TRBJ2-5, with TRBD1 matching 7 bases. CDR1 is SGHRS and CDR2 is YFSETQ in the germline V gene. CDR3 length equals 14 residues. J was trimmed by 2 bases and V by 2 bases; bases with no gene match: 3. DNA for the CDR3: TGCGCCAGCAGCTTCGGGACAGTACAAGAGACCCAGTACTTC. Protein product: CASSFGTVQETQYF.

V and J are TRBV29-1 and TRBJ2-3; a possible D gene is TRBD1 (5 bases). The CDR3 covers 13 residues. The V end lost 1 base, the J end lost 2 bases, and 7 bases lay between the germline ends. Per germline, CDR1 SQVTM and CDR2 ANQGSEA. This chain's CDR3 is CSVEAGSTDTQYF. As DNA, the CDR3 is TGCAGCGTTGAAGCAGGGTCCACAGATACGCAGTATTTT.

This clonotype was detected ten times or more. The chain links TRBV4-3 to TRBJ2-3; D perhaps matches TRBD2 (5 bases). CDR1 is LGHNA and CDR2 is YSLEER in the germline V gene. The V end lost 0 bases, the J end lost 1 base, and 11 bases lay between the germline ends. The CDR3 has 16 amino acids. The CDR3, as DNA: TGCGCCAGCAGCCAAGATCTGAAGCGGCGCACAGATACGCAGTATTTT. Residues: CASSQDLKRRTDTQYF.

The V call is TRBV7-8, the J call TRBJ2-1; 11 bases align to TRBD2. Looked up from germline, CDR1 is SGHVS and CDR2 is FQNEAQ. Trimming at V came to 6 bases and at J to 6 bases, leaving 10 bases not matched to a gene. CDR3 length equals 16 residues. The CDR3 DNA is TGTGCCAGCAGGCCCATAGCGGGAGGGCCTGGCAATGAGCAGTTCTTC. Protein: CASRPIAGGPGNEQFF.

This clonotype has only a few counts. The genes are TRBV12-3 or TRBV12-4 and TRBJ2-4; no reliable D call. CDR3 length: 13 amino acids. With 3 bases removed from V and 2 bases from J, the gap between germline ends came to 5 bases. CDR3 nucleotide sequence: TGTGCCAGCAGTTTGCCGCCCAAAAACATTCAGTACTTC. This gives the protein CASSLPPKNIQYF.

J is TRBJ2-5 and V is TRBV6-2 or TRBV6-3; D gene uncertain. CDR3 length: 14 amino acids. CDR1 MNHEY and CDR2 SVGEGT come from the germline V gene. V was shortened by 2 bases and J by 5 bases, with 12 bases between the two germline ends. In nucleotides, the CDR3 is TGTGCCAGCAGTTACCGCCTTTCCCGGGAGACCCAGTACTTC. Encoded protein: CASSYRLSRETQYF.